This T cell receptor beta chain was captured by sequencing in a study of shared clonotypes between healthy human individuals. On sorted subsets, replicate PCRs used approximately 200 ng DNA, or 25,000 to 35,000 T cell genomes. Method: immunoSEQ multiplex PCR; TCRdb's copy keeps in-frame clones and lacks some. The repertoire holds roughly 2 million clones, with 90% to 97% as singletons. The length of the CDR3 is 13 residues. The germline V gene has CDR1 SGHNT and CDR2 YYREEE (reference sequence). Trimming stripped 10 bases from V and 1 base from J, with 14 bases between. The gene calls are TRBV5-4 and TRBJ1-1; no clear D gene. The clonotype originates from a man aged 18 to 35 in good health. The specimen sequenced was naive CD4+ T cells sorted from blood. Subset in this sample: CD45RA+ positively selected. In DNA, the CDR3 is TGTGCCGGTCACAGCTATTCGAACACTGAAGCTTTCTTT. Protein: CAGHSYSNTEAFF.